The 10 T cell receptor beta chains in this list originate from one sample, sequenced in a study of cytomegalovirus exposure and HLA in healthy donors. With 60 Vbeta and 13 Jbeta primers, the PCR was carried out. Generated by immunoSEQ multiplex PCR, the TCRdb table keeps only in-frame clones and is missing some. This table holds about 140,000 clones, approximately 70% found once. The specimen sequenced was PBMCs. These receptors came from a woman aged 40 to 50 in good health and CMV-seronegative.

This clone has only one observation. The chain joins TRBV19 to TRBJ1-2, with D tentatively TRBD1 (6 bases). Trimming took 6 bases from V and 7 from J, leaving 9 bases between them. Germline CDR1 reads LNHDA; CDR2 reads SQIVND (reference sequence). CDR3 size: 11 residues. CDR3 DNA sequence: TGTGCCAGTAGCAGGGGCCCTGGCTACACCTTC. Translating it yields CASSRGPGYTF.

This clone was observed a few times. The sample has other DNA sequences that encode this CDR3 too. The chain uses TRBV9 and TRBJ1-5; D perhaps matches TRBD1 (5 bases). From germline, CDR1 is SGDLS and CDR2 YYNGEE. The germline V and J ends were trimmed by 4 bases and 0 bases, with 8 bases remaining between them. This CDR3 region has 14 residues. The CDR3 nucleotides are TGTGCCAGCAGCCGCGGGGCTAGCAATCAGCCCCAGCATTTT. Translation gives CASSRGASNQPQHF.

J is TRBJ2-5 and V is TRBV7-9, with D hard to call. CDR3 length: 17 amino acids. Trimming pared 0 bases from V and 1 base from J, leaving 15 bases between. The germline V gene encodes CDR1 SEHNR and CDR2 FQNEAQ (reference sequence). The CDR3 DNA reads as TGTGCCAGCAGCTTAGCGAGAACGGCCAGCGCCCAAGAGACCCAGTACTTC. As protein: CASSLARTASAQETQYF.

The gene calls are TRBV7-3 and TRBJ1-4; maybe TRBD1 (5 bases). Germline CDR1 and CDR2: SGHTA and FQGTGA. This CDR3 region has 20 residues. Trimming shortened V by 5 bases and J by 0 bases, and 25 bases separated the two germline ends. The CDR3 loop is CASSTHPLDSETSTNEKLFF. The CDR3 DNA sequence: TGTGCCAGCAGCACCCACCCCCTAGACAGCGAAACCTCAACTAATGAAAAACTGTTTTTT. Complete variable domain (other parts from reference TRBV7-3 and TRBJ1-4): GAGVSQTPSNKVTEKGKYVELRCDPISGHTALYWYRQSLGQGPEFLIYFQGTGAADDSGLPNDRFFAVRPEGSVSTLKIQRTERGDSAVYLCASSTHPLDSETSTNEKLFFGSGTQLSVL.

The chain employs TRBV7-9 and TRBJ1-4, with D perhaps matching TRBD1 (6 bases). Deletions cut 5 bases from V and 9 bases from J, with 13 bases between. CDR1 SEHNR and CDR2 FQNEAQ come from the germline V gene (reference sequence). The CDR3 runs 13 residues. This CDR3 is CASSQGTFQKLFF. The CDR3 nucleotides are TGTGCCAGCAGCCAAGGGACATTTCAAAAACTGTTTTTT.

This rearrangement joins TRBV7-8 to TRBJ2-2; no firm D call. The V end was cut by 3 bases, the J end by 6 bases, with 5 bases between. Germline lookup yields CDR1 SGHVS and CDR2 FQNEAQ. This CDR3 spans 12 amino acids. The DNA for the CDR3 is TGTGCCAGCAGCTTCGACTCCGGGGAGCTGTTTTTT. It is translated as CASSFDSGELFF.

V and J are TRBV5-1 and TRBJ2-2; no definite D call. The V gene's germline CDR1 is SGHRS and CDR2 YFSETQ. This CDR3 spans 15 amino acids. Trimming stripped 5 bases from V and 4 bases from J, with 15 bases between. The CDR3 DNA reads TGCGCCAGCAGTCCCATGACTGATCTCACCGGGGAGCTGTTTTTT. It translates to CASSPMTDLTGELFF.

V gene TRBV7-2 combines with J gene TRBJ1-2; weak D call: TRBD1 (6 bases). V shed 0 bases and J shed 6 bases, with 14 bases lying between them. The length of the CDR3 is 15 residues. Germline V gives CDR1 SGHTA, CDR2 FQGNSA. CDR3 protein: CASSLASGTPNGYTF. Here the CDR3 DNA reads TGTGCCAGCAGCTTAGCCTCCGGGACACCGAATGGCTACACCTTC.

This clone was observed a handful of times. The chain has TRBV7-9 and TRBJ1-4, with 9 bases aligning to TRBD1. The CDR3 covers 14 residues. Germline V gene lookup returns CDR1 SEHNR and CDR2 FQNEAQ (reference sequence). Trimming at V came to 5 bases and at J to 6 bases, leaving 4 bases not matched to a gene. CDR3 amino acids: CASSQTGGDEKLFF. The CDR3 DNA follows: TGTGCCAGCAGCCAAACAGGGGGCGATGAAAAACTGTTTTTT. Combining the CDR3 with reference TRBV7-9 and TRBJ1-4 gives the whole variable domain DTGVSQNPRHKITKRGQNVTFRCDPISEHNRLYWYRQTLGQGPEFLTYFQNEAQLEKSRLLSDRFSAERPKGSFSTLEIQRTEQGDSAMYLCASSQTGGDEKLFFGSGTQLSVL.

J is TRBJ2-1 and V is TRBV9, with TRBD2 matching over 9 bases. The CDR3 runs 16 residues. CDR1 is SGDLS and CDR2 is YYNGEE in the germline V gene. With V trimmed by 4 bases and J by 9 bases, 14 bases remained unmatched. The CDR3 loop reads CASSIVGAGGRGEQFF. The CDR3 DNA reads as TGTGCCAGCAGCATAGTTGGAGCGGGGGGCCGGGGTGAGCAGTTCTTC.